This entry is about one T cell receptor (beta chain). This sample is part of a study of blood T cell repertoires in COVID-19. Study-wide background: The United States, Italy and Spain provided the acute and convalescent COVID-19 samples. Nucleic acid was either cDNA or gDNA, and it came from T cells, B-cell-depleted T cells, or PBMCs.

Seattle enrolled patients during active infection and tracked them longitudinally. In the original processing: Amplified reference gene primers provided the basis for estimating nucleated cell counts. Measured with immunoSEQ multiplex PCR; TCRdb has only the in-frame clones, and not every one. The DNA was the basis for D and trimming; V, J and clone size are from that table. Among 250,000 to 400,000 clones, roughly nine tenths were seen once, and the ten largest hold approximately 2.9%. Sequenced sample: peripheral blood. The clonotype originates from a woman in her thirties with COVID-19, enrolled during active disease.

The CDR3 nucleotides read TGTGCCAGCAGCGTAGCTGGCCTAGCGGGAGGTATCGGGGAGCTGTTTTTT. Encoded protein: CASSVAGLAGGIGELFF. This rearrangement joins TRBV9 to TRBJ2-2, with 11 bases that match TRBD2. The J segment lost 7 bases and the V segment lost 0 bases, leaving 8 bases of the junction unmatched. Germline V CDR1 and CDR2: SGDLS, YYNGEE. This CDR3 is built from 17 residues.